The T cell receptor (beta chain) under discussion was sequenced for a study of blood T cells in healthy people across ages. This clonotype was detected only a few times. It was with a sample-barcoded 5' primer and a J-beta primer mix that a second PCR of roughly 6 to 12 cycles was run. TCRdb used MiXCR to reprocess the 5' RACE reads, holding one entry per CDR3 protein. The sample contains fewer than 700,000 distinct CDR3 sequences, 40% to 50% of which appear only once. The V end lost 5 bases, the J end lost 5 bases, and 18 bases lay between the germline ends. The CDR3 runs 15 residues. In germline, CDR1 is SEHNR, CDR2 FQNEAQ (reference sequence).

The chain recombines TRBV7-9 with TRBJ2-5; TRBD1 might be the D (6 bases). Sequences were obtained from blood. The receptor was derived from an elderly man in good health. The CDR3, as DNA: TGTGCCAGCAGCCGGACCGGGACACGGGCGGAGACCCAGTACTTC. Translated, it gives CASSRTGTRAETQYF.